This T cell receptor beta chain is from a study of T cells in narcolepsy. Regarding the study as a whole: Autoreactive HCRT-specific and TRIB2-specific clonotypes were marked in same-patient CSF-versus-blood CD4+ comparisons. In some patient and control memory CD4+ samples, autoreactive clones were absent. Healthy controls reportedly lacked the autoreactive clonotypes serially found in patients' blood.

In the case of this clone: The antigen is undetermined.

Sequencing used immunoSEQ multiplex PCR; TCRdb keeps in-frame clones, though not all of them. Of around 16,000 clones in the sample, 85% were seen once. The receptor was derived from a human donor in good health. The sequencing input was memory (CD45RA-) CD4+ T cells from blood.

The CDR3 is CASSSTERGTEAFF. The CDR3 region has the DNA TGTGCCAGCAGTTCTACGGAAAGGGGCACTGAAGCTTTCTTT. V usage is TRBV6-1 and J usage is TRBJ1-1; maybe TRBD1 (5 bases). The V gene lost 5 bases and the J gene lost 4 bases, with 14 bases spanning the gap. CDR1 is MNHNS and CDR2 is SASEGT in the germline V gene. This CDR3 is 14 amino acids long.